The sequence of this TCR beta chain was determined in a study of Ad26.COV2.S vaccination and SARS-CoV-2 variants. Clones were sequenced by immunoSEQ multiplex PCR, and TCRdb holds only the in-frame ones, with some missing. The profile shows under 95,000 clones, roughly 84% of them singletons. The CDR3 spans 16 residues. V was clipped by 4 bases and J by 8 bases; unmatched bases: 7. The germline gives CDR1 LGHNA, CDR2 YNFKEQ. The sequence derives from a human donor who had recovered from COVID-19. The J gene is TRBJ2-2, the V gene TRBV4-2; TRBD2 matches at 13 bases. The material sequenced was peripheral blood, taken after recovery from COVID-19. CDR3 sequence (DNA): TGTGCCAGCAGCCCCCGGACTAGCGGGAGAGGTGGGGAGCTGTTTTTT. This sequence encodes CASSPRTSGRGGELFF.